The 32 T cell receptor beta chains listed next were all sequenced from one sample in a study of blood T cell repertoires in COVID-19. Clones were sequenced by immunoSEQ multiplex PCR, and TCRdb holds only the in-frame ones, with some missing. The sample includes some 120,000 clones, 85% to 90% seen only once; the top ten take 1.5% to 1.7%. The sequencing input was peripheral blood. These receptor sequences come from a human donor in a cohort sampled during active COVID-19.

This chain links TRBV11-1 with TRBJ2-7, with 7 bases matching TRBD1. The V segment lost 0 bases and the J segment 2 bases; nucleotides outside the gene matches: 4. This CDR3 is built from 15 residues. Germline CDR1 is SGHAT and CDR2 is FQDESV (reference sequence). The CDR3 sequence is CASSLAGTETYEQYF. The CDR3 DNA sequence: TGTGCCAGCAGCTTAGCCGGGACAGAAACCTACGAGCAGTACTTC.

The V gene is TRBV6-6, the J gene TRBJ2-1; D gene unclear. With 6 bases removed from V and 6 bases from J, the gap between germline ends came to 21 bases. CDR1 and CDR2 (germline): MNHNY, SVGAGI (reference sequence). The CDR3 totals 16 residues. CDR3 nucleotides: TGTGCCAGCAGACCCCTCGACACCCGGTTAAGCAATGAGCAGTTCTTC. Translating gives CASRPLDTRLSNEQFF.

J is TRBJ2-7 and V is TRBV2; TRBD1 matches at 7 bases. V was clipped by 2 bases and J by 4 bases; unmatched bases: 11. The germline gives CDR1 SNHLY, CDR2 FYNNEI. This CDR3 region has 16 residues. The CDR3 region is CASSEYDRVVGYEQYF. The DNA for the CDR3 is TGTGCCAGCAGTGAATATGACAGGGTTGTCGGGTACGAGCAGTACTTC.

The chain links TRBV30 to TRBJ1-5; the D is unclear. Germline-derived CDR1 and CDR2 are GTSNPN and SVGIG (reference sequence). The CDR3 consists of 12 residues. V dropped 0 bases and J dropped 6 bases, with 6 bases sitting between them. CDR3 nucleotides: TGTGCCTGGAGTGTAGGGAGTCAGCCCCAGCATTTT. Its protein is CAWSVGSQPQHF.

This chain connects TRBV12-5 to TRBJ1-2; 9 nucleotides match TRBD1. CDR1 LGHNT and CDR2 FRNRAP come from the germline V gene. The CDR3 is 14 residues long. Trimming took 4 bases from V and 4 from J; bases not matched to a gene: 4. CDR3 sequence reads: CASGSGTGSYGYTF. CDR3 DNA sequence: TGTGCTAGTGGTTCCGGGACAGGGAGCTATGGCTACACCTTC. The complete variable domain, with remaining parts taken from reference TRBV12-5 and TRBJ1-2, reads DARVTQTPRHKVTEMGQEVTMRCQPILGHNTVFWYRQTMMQGLELLAYFRNRAPLDDSGMPKDRFSAEMPDATLATLKIQPSEPRDSAVYFCASGSGTGSYGYTFGSGTRLTVV.

Comment on this clone: One end of the junction is discordant with germline, which a read error may explain. This rearrangement joins TRBV7-7 to TRBJ2-1, with a weak D call TRBD2 (6 bases). This CDR3 region has 16 residues. Looked up from germline, CDR1 is SSHAT and CDR2 is FNYEAQ (reference sequence). The CDR3 sequence is CASSASGTSLHGEQFF. CDR3 DNA sequence: TGTGCTAGCAGCGCTTCCGGGACTTCACTACATGGTGAGCAGTTCTTC.

The chain recombines TRBV30 with TRBJ2-5, with a possible D match to TRBD2 (6 bases). V lost 4 bases, J lost 0 bases, and 24 bases lay in between. CDR1 is GTSNPN and CDR2 is SVGIG in the germline V gene (reference sequence). This CDR3 region has 18 residues. This chain's CDR3 is CAWKGRLLSSLYQETQYF. CDR3 sequence (DNA): TGTGCCTGGAAAGGGAGGCTTCTGAGCAGCTTGTACCAAGAGACCCAGTACTTC.

This chain joins TRBV7-9 and TRBJ2-5, with TRBD2 identical over 13 bases. Germline assignment: CDR1 SEHNR and CDR2 FQNEAQ (reference sequence). The trim removed 7 bases at V and 5 bases at J, leaving 7 bases unmatched. The CDR3 has 15 amino acids. The CDR3 sequence: CASTGLAGDMETQYF. In DNA, the CDR3 is TGTGCCAGCACAGGACTAGCGGGGGACATGGAGACCCAGTACTTC.

This clone came up a few times. The chain links TRBV7-6 to TRBJ2-2, with D possibly being TRBD1 (5 bases). The CDR3 loop spans 17 amino acids. CDR1 and CDR2 from the germline V gene are SGHVS and FNYEAQ. V shed 0 bases and J shed 6 bases, with 17 bases lying between them. This chain's CDR3 is CASSLARQGYISGELFF. The CDR3 DNA sequence: TGTGCCAGCAGCTTAGCGCGTCAGGGTTATATTTCCGGGGAGCTGTTTTTT.

The genes are TRBV9 and TRBJ2-1; D is undetermined. Trimming stripped 0 bases from V and 1 base from J, with 11 bases between. The CDR3 is 16 amino acids. The germline gives CDR1 SGDLS, CDR2 YYNGEE. Here the CDR3 DNA reads TGTGCCAGCAGCGTAGGTCTGGCCAAGTCCTACAATGAGCAGTTCTTC. Its translation: CASSVGLAKSYNEQFF.

The chain combines TRBV10-1 with TRBJ1-1, with TRBD1 matching 7 bases. This CDR3 has 13 residues. With V trimmed by 7 bases and J by 2 bases, 4 bases remained unmatched. Germline CDR1 is WNHNN and CDR2 is SYGVQD (reference sequence). The chain's CDR3 is CASKQGSNTEAFF. The CDR3 DNA is TGCGCCAGCAAACAGGGGTCCAACACTGAAGCTTTCTTT.

This clone has a single count. The chain's CDR3 is CASSSGLAVTYEQYF. CDR3 coding DNA: TGTGCCAGCAGCTCAGGACTAGCGGTTACCTACGAGCAGTACTTC. The genes are TRBV7-2 and TRBJ2-7; 10 bases are a match to TRBD2. The CDR3 runs to 15 residues. V lost 4 bases to trimming and J lost 2 bases; unmatched junction nucleotides: 5. The germline CDR1 and CDR2 sequences are SGHTA and FQGNSA.

The CDR3 region has the DNA TGTGCCAGCAGCTCCAGCGGGAGGACCTACGAGCAGTACTTC. Translation gives CASSSSGRTYEQYF. This chain connects TRBV11-3 to TRBJ2-7; 9 nucleotides agree with TRBD2. Germline CDR1 reads SGHNT; CDR2 reads YENEEA. V lost 4 bases and J lost 2; bases outside the gene matches: 3. The CDR3 loop spans 14 amino acids. The full variable domain, completed using reference TRBV11-3 and TRBJ2-7, is EAGVVQSPRYKIIEKKQPVAFWCNPISGHNTLYWYLQNLGQGPELLIRYENEEAVDDSQLPKDRFSAERLKGVDSTLKIQPAELGDSAVYLCASSSSGRTYEQYFGPGTRLTVT.

The J gene is TRBJ2-2, the V gene TRBV14; D may be TRBD2 (6 bases). The CDR3 loop spans 14 amino acids. V dropped 6 bases and J dropped 4 bases, with 12 bases sitting between them. Germline loops: CDR1 SGHDN, CDR2 FVKESK. In DNA form, the CDR3 reads TGTGCCAGCAGGGGCGGGATAAGCACCGGGGAGCTGTTTTTT. It specifies CASRGGISTGELFF.

The chain links TRBV28 to TRBJ2-3; 7 bases are shared with TRBD1. Germline V gene lookup returns CDR1 MDHEN and CDR2 SYDVKM. The V gene end was trimmed by 3 bases and the J gene end by 3 bases; junction bases not matched to a gene: 6. This CDR3 is built from 15 residues. The CDR3: CASSFQTGATDTQYF. The CDR3 DNA reads TGTGCCAGCAGTTTCCAAACAGGGGCGACAGATACGCAGTATTTT.

This rearrangement joins TRBV15 to TRBJ2-3; D is uncertain. Trimming left V 0 bases short and J 3 bases short, with 4 bases between. The CDR3 covers 13 residues. Germline CDR1 LNHNV, CDR2 YYDKDF (reference sequence). CDR3 bases: TGTGCCACCAGCAGAGATCGGACAGATACGCAGTATTTT. Protein sequence: CATSRDRTDTQYF.

V and J are TRBV28 and TRBJ2-3, with D uncertain. Trimming took 6 bases from V and 1 from J, leaving 17 bases between them. Looked up from germline, CDR1 is MDHEN and CDR2 is SYDVKM. The CDR3 has 16 amino acids. CDR3 bases: TGTGCCAGCAGCCCGCAGGTCCCTCTCGGCACAGATACGCAGTATTTT. It yields the protein CASSPQVPLGTDTQYF.

This chain joins TRBV5-6 and TRBJ1-2; TRBD1 aligns across 9 bases. The V and J ends lost 4 bases and 2 bases, in that order; junction bases with no gene match: 3. The V gene's germline CDR1 is SGHDT and CDR2 YYEEEE. This CDR3 is built from 14 residues. The CDR3 DNA sequence: TGTGCCAGCAGCCCCGGGACAGGGAACTATGGCTACACCTTC. Its protein is CASSPGTGNYGYTF.

This clone was seen repeatedly, ten times or more. The V gene is TRBV30, the J gene TRBJ2-6, with 8 bases aligning to TRBD1. CDR3 size: 15 residues. Looked up from germline, CDR1 is GTSNPN and CDR2 is SVGIG (reference sequence). With V trimmed by 5 bases and J by 1 base, 4 bases remained unmatched. Here the CDR3 reads CAWGRQGSGANVLTF. For the CDR3, the DNA is TGTGCCTGGGGAAGACAGGGGTCTGGGGCCAACGTCCTGACTTTC.

The chain combines TRBV6-5 with TRBJ2-5; 7 nucleotides align to TRBD2. V lost 6 bases to trimming and J lost 1 base; unmatched junction nucleotides: 2. Germline V gives CDR1 MNHEY, CDR2 SVGAGI. The CDR3 has 13 residues. The CDR3: CASRASGQETQYF. CDR3 bases: TGTGCCAGCAGGGCTAGCGGCCAAGAGACCCAGTACTTC.

The chain links TRBV5-1 to TRBJ2-5; tentatively, D is TRBD1 (6 bases). There are 15 residues in the CDR3. V lost 9 bases and J lost 7, with 25 bases in between. Per the germline V gene, CDR1 is SGHRS and CDR2 is YFSETQ. The CDR3 DNA reads TGCGCCAACCAGCGCGAGGGGACAACCTGCGCGACCCAGTACTTC. It encodes CANQREGTTCATQYF.

The chain employs TRBV4-1 and TRBJ2-7, with D possibly being TRBD1 (6 bases). The ends were cut back, 0 bases at V and 1 base at J, with 10 bases in the middle. CDR1 is MGHRA and CDR2 is YSYEKL in the germline V gene. This CDR3 spans 15 amino acids. CDR3 in amino acids: CASSQDIRGSYEQYF. CDR3 DNA: TGCGCCAGCAGCCAAGATATCAGGGGATCCTACGAGCAGTACTTC.

This clone was picked up many times. This rearrangement joins TRBV4-2 to TRBJ2-7, with 11 bases identical to TRBD2. The CDR3 has 15 amino acids. V lost 5 bases, J lost 4 bases, and 7 bases stayed unmatched. Germline V gives CDR1 LGHNA, CDR2 YNFKEQ. CDR3 DNA sequence: TGTGCCAGCAGCACCACGACTAGCGGGGTATACGAGCAGTACTTC. Its translation: CASSTTTSGVYEQYF.

The chain links TRBV28 to TRBJ2-3; 11 bases line up with TRBD1. The CDR3 loop spans 15 amino acids. CDR1 is MDHEN and CDR2 is SYDVKM in the germline V gene. With 5 bases clipped from V and 7 bases from J, the junction kept 8 bases outside the gene matches. CDR3 DNA: TGTGCCAGCAGTCGGACAGGGGGCCGTCTAAATACGCAGTATTTT. Translated: CASSRTGGRLNTQYF.

V usage is TRBV18 and J usage is TRBJ2-3; possible D gene TRBD1, 5 bases. This CDR3 comprises 16 residues. Germline CDR1 reads KGHSH; CDR2 reads LQKENI. V dropped 2 bases and J dropped 2 bases, with 14 bases sitting between them. CDR3 loop: CASSPRLQESTDTQYF. DNA for the CDR3: TGTGCCAGCTCACCAAGGCTACAGGAGTCCACAGATACGCAGTATTTT.

The chain has TRBV27 and TRBJ1-5; D gene ambiguous. V lost 3 bases to trimming and J lost 0 bases, with 9 bases between them. The germline V gene has CDR1 MNHEY and CDR2 SMNVEV (reference sequence). This CDR3 has 15 amino acids. CDR3 protein: CASSFSGYSNQPQHF. For the CDR3, the DNA is TGTGCCAGCAGTTTCTCGGGGTATAGCAATCAGCCCCAGCATTTT.

This clone has a single count. The chain joins TRBV5-5 to TRBJ2-7, with TRBD2 matching over 9 bases. Germline CDR1 is SGHKS and CDR2 is YYEKEE (reference sequence). Trimming cost V 5 bases and J 2 bases; bases outside gene matches: 8. The CDR3 length is 15 residues. CDR3 protein: CASSPSGGFTYEQYF. The CDR3 nucleotides read TGTGCCAGCAGTCCAAGCGGGGGGTTTACCTACGAGCAGTACTTC. Looking up the rest from reference TRBV5-5 and TRBJ2-7 gives the full variable domain: DAGVTQSPTHLIKTRGQQVTLRCSPISGHKSVSWYQQVLGQGPQFIFQYYEKEERGRGNFPDRFSARQFPNYSSELNVNALLLGDSALYLCASSPSGGFTYEQYFGPGTRLTVT.

The V call is TRBV27, the J call TRBJ1-2; TRBD1 is a possible D gene (6 bases). CDR3 length equals 15 residues. With 0 bases removed from V and 5 bases from J, the gap between germline ends came to 13 bases. The V gene's germline CDR1 is MNHEY and CDR2 SMNVEV (reference sequence). The CDR3 DNA reads as TGTGCCAGCAGTTTATCCCCCCGGACAGCTTATGGCTACACCTTC. It translates to CASSLSPRTAYGYTF.

This sequence joins TRBV5-4 and TRBJ2-7, with TRBD2 matching over 12 bases. Germline V gene lookup returns CDR1 SGHNT and CDR2 YYREEE (reference sequence). CDR3 length: 15 amino acids. Trimming removed 3 bases from V and 2 bases from J; junction bases left unmatched: 3. The CDR3 spells CASSSTSGGTYEQYF. The CDR3 bases are TGTGCCAGCAGCTCGACTAGCGGGGGAACCTACGAGCAGTACTTC.

V is TRBV28 and J is TRBJ1-2; D is unresolved. Trimming removed 10 bases from V and 3 bases from J, with 12 bases in between. The length of the CDR3 is 12 residues. From germline, CDR1 is MDHEN and CDR2 SYDVKM. CDR3 bases: TGTGCCACCGAAAACATCGACTATGGCTACACCTTC. It yields the protein CATENIDYGYTF.

This chain links TRBV7-9 with TRBJ1-4, with TRBD1 identical over 7 bases. V gave up 1 base and J gave up 8 bases; unmatched junction bases: 7. The CDR3 extends over 15 amino acids. The germline CDR1 and CDR2 sequences are SEHNR and FQNEAQ (reference sequence). The DNA of the CDR3 is TGTGCCAGCAGCTTAGGCCGGGACAGAAGAGAAAAACTGTTTTTT. Its protein product is CASSLGRDRREKLFF.

The CDR3 DNA is TGTGCCAGCAGTACCAGACAGGGCAGGGGCACAGATACGCAGTATTTT. Translation gives CASSTRQGRGTDTQYF. The chain uses TRBV6-6 and TRBJ2-3; 7 nucleotides agree with TRBD1. The CDR3 is made up of 16 amino acids. The trim removed 5 bases at V and 1 base at J, leaving 9 bases unmatched. CDR1 is MNHNY, CDR2 SVGAGI, per germline (reference sequence).